These T cell receptor beta chains were read from a single sample in a study of T cell changes during pregnancy in multiple sclerosis. Repertoires were generated with immunoSEQ multiplex PCR, while TCRdb's copy carries only in-frame clones and drops some. The table has about 36,000 clones, 90% to 95% seen once. The sequencing used CD4+ T cells from peripheral blood mononuclear cells, collected in the second trimester of pregnancy. These receptors were obtained from a female donor in good health, enrolled as a control in a pregnancy study. CDR3s include the opening cysteine and the closing phenylalanine or tryptophan. A D gene is named only where the DNA matches it firmly. Clone size appears in some rows only: once, few, many, or a class for an expanded clone.

-,TRBV5-1,TRBD1,TRBJ2-3,CASSRGQGIHTQYF,TGCGCCAGCAGCAGGGGACAGGGCATTCATACGCAGTATTTT
-,TRBV7-9,-,TRBJ1-5,CASSGGSNQPQHF,TGTGCCAGCAGCGGAGGCAGCAATCAGCCCCAGCATTTT
-,TRBV6-1,-,TRBJ2-7,CASSETYRDYEQYF,TGTGCCAGCAGTGAAACCTACAGAGACTACGAGCAGTACTTC
-,TRBV2,TRBD1,TRBJ1-4,CASTPGGQAGEKLFF,TGTGCCAGCACCCCGGGGGGACAGGCTGGTGAAAAACTGTTTTTT
-,TRBV11-2,-,TRBJ1-2,CASSRGRGNSYGYTF,TGTGCCAGCAGCCGAGGCAGGGGAAATAGCTATGGCTACACCTTC
-,TRBV19,TRBD2,TRBJ2-3,CASSTARGGSTDTQYF,TGTGCCAGTAGTACGGCCCGGGGGGGAAGCACAGATACGCAGTATTTT
-,TRBV5-1,TRBD2,TRBJ2-7,CASSLTSGRTSYEQYF,TGCGCCAGCAGCTTGACTAGCGGGAGAACCTCCTACGAGCAGTACTTC
-,TRBV6-5,-,TRBJ1-6,CASTDRVNSPLHF,TGTGCCAGCACCGACAGAGTAAATTCACCCCTCCACTTT
-,TRBV6-5,TRBD2,TRBJ2-7,CASSSTSGSIHEQYF,TGTGCCAGCAGTTCAACTAGCGGGAGTATCCACGAGCAGTACTTC
-,TRBV11-2,TRBD2,TRBJ2-3,CASSLDGGGSDTQYF,TGTGCCAGCAGCTTAGACGGGGGGGGTTCCGATACGCAGTATTTT
-,TRBV19,-,TRBJ1-4,CASNNREGEKLFF,TGTGCCAGTAATAACAGGGAAGGTGAAAAACTGTTTTTT
once,TRBV14,-,TRBJ2-6,CASRLSGSGANVLTF,TGTGCCAGCAGGCTATCAGGGTCTGGGGCCAACGTCCTGACTTTC
-,TRBV5-5,TRBD1,TRBJ2-7,CASSAGTGLYEQYF,TGTGCCAGCAGCGCCGGGACAGGGCTATACGAGCAGTACTTC
-,TRBV5-6,-,TRBJ1-2,CASTLGRIAGYTF,TGTGCCAGCACACTAGGGAGAATCGCTGGCTACACCTTC
-,TRBV6-1,TRBD2,TRBJ2-1,CASSEETSGRYNEQFF,TGTGCCAGCAGTGAAGAGACTAGCGGGAGGTACAATGAGCAGTTCTTC
-,TRBV15,-,TRBJ1-3,CATSRADSSGNTIYF,TGTGCCACCAGCAGAGCAGACAGCTCTGGAAACACCATATATTTT